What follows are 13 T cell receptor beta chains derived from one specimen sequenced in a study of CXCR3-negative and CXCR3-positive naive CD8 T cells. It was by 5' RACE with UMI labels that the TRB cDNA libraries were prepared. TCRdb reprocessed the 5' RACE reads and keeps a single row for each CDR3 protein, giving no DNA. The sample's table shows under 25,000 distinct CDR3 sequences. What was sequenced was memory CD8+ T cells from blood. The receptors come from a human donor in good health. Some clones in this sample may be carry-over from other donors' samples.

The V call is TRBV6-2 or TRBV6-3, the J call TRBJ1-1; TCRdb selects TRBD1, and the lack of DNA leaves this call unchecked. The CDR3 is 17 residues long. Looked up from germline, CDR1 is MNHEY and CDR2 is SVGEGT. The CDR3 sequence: CASSWNRGNVMNTEAFF.

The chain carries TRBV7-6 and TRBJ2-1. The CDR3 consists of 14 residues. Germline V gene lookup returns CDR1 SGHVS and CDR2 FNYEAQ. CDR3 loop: CASSLSGRYNEQFF. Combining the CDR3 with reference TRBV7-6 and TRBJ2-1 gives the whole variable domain GAGVSQSPRYKVTKRGQDVALRCDPISGHVSLYWYRQALGQGPEFLTYFNYEAQQDKSGLPNDRFSAERPEGSISTLTIQRTEQRDSAMYRCASSLSGRYNEQFFGPGTRLTVL.

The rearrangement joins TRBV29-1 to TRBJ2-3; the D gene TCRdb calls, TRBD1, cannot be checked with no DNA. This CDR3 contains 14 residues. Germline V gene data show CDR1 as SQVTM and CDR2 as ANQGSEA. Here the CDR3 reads CSSSKGIMPDTQYF.

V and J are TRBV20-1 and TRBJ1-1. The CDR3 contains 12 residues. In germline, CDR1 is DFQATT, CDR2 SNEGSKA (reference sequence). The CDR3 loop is CSASGSYTEAFF.

The CDR3 reads CASSQTTGELFF. The rearrangement joins TRBV27 to TRBJ2-2. Germline CDR1 MNHEY, CDR2 SMNVEV (reference sequence). This CDR3 has 12 amino acids.

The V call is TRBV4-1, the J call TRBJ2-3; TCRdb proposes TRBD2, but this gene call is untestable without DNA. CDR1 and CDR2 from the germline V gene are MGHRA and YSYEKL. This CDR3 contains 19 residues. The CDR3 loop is CASSQGTAGFQIDTDTQYF.

The CDR3 region is CASSWDRDAYEQYF. This chain connects TRBV28 to TRBJ2-7; the TCRdb call, TRBD1, lacks DNA for checking. The germline CDR1 and CDR2 sequences are MDHEN and SYDVKM. CDR3 length: 14 residues.

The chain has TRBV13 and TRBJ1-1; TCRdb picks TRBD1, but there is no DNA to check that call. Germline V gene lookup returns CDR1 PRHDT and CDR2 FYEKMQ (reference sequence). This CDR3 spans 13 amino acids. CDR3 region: CASSGQTNTEAFF. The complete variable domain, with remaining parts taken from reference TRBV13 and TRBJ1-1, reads AAGVIQSPRHLIKEKRETATLKCYPIPRHDTVYWYQQGPGQDPQFLISFYEKMQSDKGSIPDRFSAQQFSDYHSELNMSSLELGDSALYFCASSGQTNTEAFFGQGTRLTVV.

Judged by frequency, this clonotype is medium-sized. CDR3 loop: CASSLGQGAVAEAFF. This chain connects TRBV7-6 to TRBJ1-1; TCRdb picks TRBD1, but there is no DNA to check that call. CDR3 length: 15 residues. The germline V gene encodes CDR1 SGHVS and CDR2 FNYEAQ.

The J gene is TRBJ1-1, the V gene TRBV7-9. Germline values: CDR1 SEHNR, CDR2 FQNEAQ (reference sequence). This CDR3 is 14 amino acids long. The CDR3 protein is CASSLVLEHYEAFF. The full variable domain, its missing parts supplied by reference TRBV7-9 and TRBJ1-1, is DTGVSQNPRHKITKRGQNVTFRCDPISEHNRLYWYRQTLGQGPEFLTYFQNEAQLEKSRLLSDRFSAERPKGSFSTLEIQRTEQGDSAMYLCASSLVLEHYEAFFGQGTRLTVV.

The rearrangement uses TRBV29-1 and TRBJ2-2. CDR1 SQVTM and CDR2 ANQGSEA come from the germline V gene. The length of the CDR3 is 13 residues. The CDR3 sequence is CSVAVLATGELFF.

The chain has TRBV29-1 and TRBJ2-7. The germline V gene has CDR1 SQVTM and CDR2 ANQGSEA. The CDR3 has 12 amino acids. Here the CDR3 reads CSVEGDPYEQYF.

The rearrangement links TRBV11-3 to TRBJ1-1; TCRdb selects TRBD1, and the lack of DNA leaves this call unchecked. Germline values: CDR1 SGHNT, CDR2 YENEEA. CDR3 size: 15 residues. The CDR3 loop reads CASSPRDRGNTEAFF. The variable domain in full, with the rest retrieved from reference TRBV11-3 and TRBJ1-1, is EAGVVQSPRYKIIEKKQPVAFWCNPISGHNTLYWYLQNLGQGPELLIRYENEEAVDDSQLPKDRFSAERLKGVDSTLKIQPAELGDSAVYLCASSPRDRGNTEAFFGQGTRLTVV.